This T cell receptor beta chain was recorded in a study of T-cell reconstitution after alpha-beta-depleted transplantation in children. Only a few counts were recorded for this clonotype. This CDR3 contains 16 residues. Trimming took off 0 bases at V and 3 bases at J, with 17 bases between the two ends. Germline CDR1 DFQATT, CDR2 SNEGSKA (reference sequence). Using unique molecular identifiers, the investigators prepared the TCRbeta library. A single record per CDR3 protein comes from TCRdb applying MiXCR to the PCR reads. The sample has roughly 610,000 distinct CDR3 sequences; 10% are singletons. The TCR originated in a human donor who donated a stem cell graft to a child with acute myeloid leukemia. The V gene is TRBV20-1, the J gene TRBJ1-1; tentative D call: TRBD1 (5 bases). The sample here was PBMCs from the stem cell graft donor, taken from the stem cell graft. CDR3 nucleotides: TGCAGTGCTAGAGATATAGTAAGGGGACGGGACACTGAAGCTTTCTTT. Amino acids: CSARDIVRGRDTEAFF.